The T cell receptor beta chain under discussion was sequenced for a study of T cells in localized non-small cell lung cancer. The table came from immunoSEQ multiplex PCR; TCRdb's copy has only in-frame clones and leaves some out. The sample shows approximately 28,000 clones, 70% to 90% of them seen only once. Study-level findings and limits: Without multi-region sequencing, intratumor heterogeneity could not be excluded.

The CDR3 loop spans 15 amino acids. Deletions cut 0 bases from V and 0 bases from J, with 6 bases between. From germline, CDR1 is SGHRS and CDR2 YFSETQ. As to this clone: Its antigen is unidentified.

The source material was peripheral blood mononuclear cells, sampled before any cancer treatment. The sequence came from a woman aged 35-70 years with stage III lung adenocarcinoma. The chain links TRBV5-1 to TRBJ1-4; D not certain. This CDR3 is CASSLVGATNEKLFF. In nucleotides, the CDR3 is TGCGCCAGCAGCTTGGTGGGCGCAACTAATGAAAAACTGTTTTTT.